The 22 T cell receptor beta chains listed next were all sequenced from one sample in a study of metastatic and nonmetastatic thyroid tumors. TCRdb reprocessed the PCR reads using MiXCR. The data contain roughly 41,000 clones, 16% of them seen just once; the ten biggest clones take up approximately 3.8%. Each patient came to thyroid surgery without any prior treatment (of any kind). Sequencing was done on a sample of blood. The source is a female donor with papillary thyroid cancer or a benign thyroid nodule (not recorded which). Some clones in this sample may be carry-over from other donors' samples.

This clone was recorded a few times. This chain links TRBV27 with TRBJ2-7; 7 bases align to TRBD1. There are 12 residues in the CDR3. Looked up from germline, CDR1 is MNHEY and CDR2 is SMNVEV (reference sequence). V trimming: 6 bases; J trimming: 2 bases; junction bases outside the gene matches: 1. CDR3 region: CASRGTAYEQYF. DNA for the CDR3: TGTGCCAGCAGAGGGACAGCCTACGAGCAGTACTTC.

The CDR3 sequence is CASRTVTVGFNQPQHF. CDR3 nucleotides: TGTGCCAGTAGGACCGTGACAGTGGGCTTCAATCAGCCCCAGCATTTT. The chain carries TRBV19 and TRBJ1-5, with D perhaps matching TRBD1 (5 bases). The CDR3 runs to 16 residues. Looked up from germline, CDR1 is LNHDA and CDR2 is SQIVND (reference sequence). The V and J ends lost 6 bases and 3 bases respectively, with 18 bases between them.

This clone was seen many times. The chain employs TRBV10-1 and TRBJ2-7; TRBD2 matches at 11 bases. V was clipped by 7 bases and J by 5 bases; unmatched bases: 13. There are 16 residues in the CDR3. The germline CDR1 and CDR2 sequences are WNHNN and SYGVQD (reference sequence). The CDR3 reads CASTLTSGDPRDEQYF. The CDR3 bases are TGCGCCAGCACCTTGACTAGCGGGGACCCTCGGGACGAGCAGTACTTC.

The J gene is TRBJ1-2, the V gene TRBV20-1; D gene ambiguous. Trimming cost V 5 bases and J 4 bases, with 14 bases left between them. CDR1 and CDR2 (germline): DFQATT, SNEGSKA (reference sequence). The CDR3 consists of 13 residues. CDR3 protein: CSADPGLSYGYTF. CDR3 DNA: TGCAGTGCTGACCCCGGACTTAGCTATGGCTACACCTTC.

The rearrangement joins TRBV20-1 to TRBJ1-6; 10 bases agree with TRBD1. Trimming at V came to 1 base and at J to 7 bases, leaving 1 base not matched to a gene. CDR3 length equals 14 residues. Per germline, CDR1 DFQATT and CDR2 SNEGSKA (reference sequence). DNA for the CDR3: TGCAGTGCTAGAGGGGACAGGGGCAATTCACCCCTCCACTTT. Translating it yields CSARGDRGNSPLHF.

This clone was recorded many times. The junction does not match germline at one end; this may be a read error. CDR3 DNA: TGTGCCAGCTCCCCCGGACTAGCGGGGGCGACCGGGAGGTTC. Amino acids: CASSPGLAGATGRF. The rearrangement uses TRBV18 and TRBJ2-5; 13 nucleotides agree with TRBD2. Germline lookup yields CDR1 KGHSH and CDR2 LQKENI. This CDR3 comprises 14 residues.

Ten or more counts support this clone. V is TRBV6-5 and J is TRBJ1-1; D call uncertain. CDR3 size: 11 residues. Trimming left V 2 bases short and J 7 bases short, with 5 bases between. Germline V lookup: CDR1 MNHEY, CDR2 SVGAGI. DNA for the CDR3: TGTGCCAGCAGTTACGCACTTGAAGCTTTCTTT. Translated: CASSYALEAFF.

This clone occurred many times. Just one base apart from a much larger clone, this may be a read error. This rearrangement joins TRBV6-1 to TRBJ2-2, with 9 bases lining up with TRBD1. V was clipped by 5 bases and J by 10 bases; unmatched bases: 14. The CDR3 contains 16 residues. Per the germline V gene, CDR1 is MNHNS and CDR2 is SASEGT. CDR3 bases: TGTGCCAGCAGTCCGCTCCCGGGACAGGGAACTCCGGAGCTGTTTTTT. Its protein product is CASSPLPGQGTPELFF.

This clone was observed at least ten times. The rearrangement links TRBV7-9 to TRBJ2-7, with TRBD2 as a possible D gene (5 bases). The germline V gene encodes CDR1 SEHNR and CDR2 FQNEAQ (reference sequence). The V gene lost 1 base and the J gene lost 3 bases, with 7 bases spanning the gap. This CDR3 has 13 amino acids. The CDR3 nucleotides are TGTGCCAGCAGCTTAGGGACTCTCTACGAGCAGTACTTC. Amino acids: CASSLGTLYEQYF. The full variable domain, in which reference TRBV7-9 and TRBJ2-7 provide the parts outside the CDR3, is DTGVSQNPRHKITKRGQNVTFRCDPISEHNRLYWYRQTLGQGPEFLTYFQNEAQLEKSRLLSDRFSAERPKGSFSTLEIQRTEQGDSAMYLCASSLGTLYEQYFGPGTRLTVT.

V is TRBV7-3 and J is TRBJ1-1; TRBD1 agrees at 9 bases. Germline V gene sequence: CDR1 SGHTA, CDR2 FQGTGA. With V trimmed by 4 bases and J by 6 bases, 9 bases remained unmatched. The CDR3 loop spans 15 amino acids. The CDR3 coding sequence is TGTGCCAGCAGCTCGACAGGGGGACTAACGGCTGAAGCTTTCTTT. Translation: CASSSTGGLTAEAFF.

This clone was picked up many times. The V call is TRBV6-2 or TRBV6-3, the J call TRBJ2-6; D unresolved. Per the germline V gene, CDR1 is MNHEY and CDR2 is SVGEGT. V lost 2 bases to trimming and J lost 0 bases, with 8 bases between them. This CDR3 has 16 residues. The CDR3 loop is CASSYATFSGANVLTF. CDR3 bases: TGTGCCAGCAGTTACGCCACATTCTCTGGGGCCAACGTCCTGACTTTC.

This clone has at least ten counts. The CDR3 DNA sequence: TGTGCCAGCAGCCTATCGACCTACTCCCTAACCTACAATGAGCAGTTCTTC. It encodes CASSLSTYSLTYNEQFF. The chain uses TRBV3-1 and TRBJ2-1; D gene ambiguous. CDR1 LGHDT and CDR2 YNNKEL come from the germline V gene (reference sequence). The V and J ends lost 4 bases and 2 bases respectively, with 18 bases between them. The CDR3 extends over 17 amino acids.

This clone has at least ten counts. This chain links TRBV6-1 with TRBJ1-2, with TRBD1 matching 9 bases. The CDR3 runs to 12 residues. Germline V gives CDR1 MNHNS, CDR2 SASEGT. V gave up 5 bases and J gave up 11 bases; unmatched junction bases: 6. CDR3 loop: CASSPGTGSYTF. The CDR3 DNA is TGTGCCAGCAGTCCCGGGACAGGGAGTTACACCTTC.

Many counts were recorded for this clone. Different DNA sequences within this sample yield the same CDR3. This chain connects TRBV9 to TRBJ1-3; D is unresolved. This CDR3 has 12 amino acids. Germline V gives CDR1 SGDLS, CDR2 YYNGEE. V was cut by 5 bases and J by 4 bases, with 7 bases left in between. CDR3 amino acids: CASSRSGNTIYF. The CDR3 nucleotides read TGTGCCAGCAGTAGGAGCGGAAACACCATATATTTT.

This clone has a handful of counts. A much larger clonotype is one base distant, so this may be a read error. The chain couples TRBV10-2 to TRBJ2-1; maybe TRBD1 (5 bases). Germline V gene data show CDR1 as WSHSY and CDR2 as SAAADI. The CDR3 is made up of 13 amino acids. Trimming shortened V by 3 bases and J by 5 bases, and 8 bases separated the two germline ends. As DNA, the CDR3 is TGCGCCAGCAGTGACTCAGGGCACAATGAGCAGTTCTTC. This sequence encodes CASSDSGHNEQFF.

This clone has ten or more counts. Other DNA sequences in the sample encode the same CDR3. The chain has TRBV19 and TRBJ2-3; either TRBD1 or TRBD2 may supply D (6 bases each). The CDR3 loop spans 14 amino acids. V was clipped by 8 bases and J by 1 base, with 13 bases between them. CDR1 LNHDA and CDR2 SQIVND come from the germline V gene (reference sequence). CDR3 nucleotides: TGTGCCAGTGGGGGGACACCCCGCACAGATACGCAGTATTTT. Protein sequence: CASGGTPRTDTQYF.

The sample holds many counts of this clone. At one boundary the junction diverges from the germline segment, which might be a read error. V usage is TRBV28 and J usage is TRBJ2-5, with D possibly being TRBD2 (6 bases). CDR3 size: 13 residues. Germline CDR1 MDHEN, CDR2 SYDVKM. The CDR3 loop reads CASSFTGEETRYF. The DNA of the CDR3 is TGTGCCAGCAGTTTTACGGGAGAGGAGACCCGGTACTTC.

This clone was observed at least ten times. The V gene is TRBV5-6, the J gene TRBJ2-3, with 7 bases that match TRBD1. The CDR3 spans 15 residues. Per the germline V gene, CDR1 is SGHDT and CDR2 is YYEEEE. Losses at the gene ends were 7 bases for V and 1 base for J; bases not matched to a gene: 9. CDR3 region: CASWYRGEGTDTQYF. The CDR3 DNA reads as TGTGCCAGCTGGTACAGGGGTGAGGGCACAGATACGCAGTATTTT.

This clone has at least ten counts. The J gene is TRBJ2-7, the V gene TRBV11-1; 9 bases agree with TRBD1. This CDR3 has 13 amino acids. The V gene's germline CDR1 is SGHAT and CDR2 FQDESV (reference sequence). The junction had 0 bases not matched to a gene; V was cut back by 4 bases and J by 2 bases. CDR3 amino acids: CASSWTGAYEQYF. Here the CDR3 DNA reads TGTGCCAGCAGCTGGACAGGGGCCTACGAGCAGTACTTC.

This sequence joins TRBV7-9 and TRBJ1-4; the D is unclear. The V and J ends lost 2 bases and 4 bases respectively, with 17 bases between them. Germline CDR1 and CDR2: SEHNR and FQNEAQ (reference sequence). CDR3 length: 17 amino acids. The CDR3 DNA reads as TGTGCCAGCAGCTTACCCCCTGGTTCGGGCGTTAATGAAAAACTGTTTTTT. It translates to CASSLPPGSGVNEKLFF. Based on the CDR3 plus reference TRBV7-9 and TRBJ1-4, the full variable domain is DTGVSQNPRHKITKRGQNVTFRCDPISEHNRLYWYRQTLGQGPEFLTYFQNEAQLEKSRLLSDRFSAERPKGSFSTLEIQRTEQGDSAMYLCASSLPPGSGVNEKLFFGSGTQLSVL.

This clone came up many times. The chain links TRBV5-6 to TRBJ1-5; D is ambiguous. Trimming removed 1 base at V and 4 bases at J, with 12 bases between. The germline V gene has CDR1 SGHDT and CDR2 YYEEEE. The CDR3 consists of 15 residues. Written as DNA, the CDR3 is TGTGCCAGCAGCTTGACAAAGGGTGGTAATCAGCCCCAGCATTTT. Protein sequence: CASSLTKGGNQPQHF.

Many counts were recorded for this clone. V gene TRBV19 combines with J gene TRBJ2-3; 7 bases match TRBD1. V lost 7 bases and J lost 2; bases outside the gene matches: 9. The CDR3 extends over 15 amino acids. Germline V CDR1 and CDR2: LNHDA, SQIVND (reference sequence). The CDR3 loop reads CASKPRDRNTDTQYF. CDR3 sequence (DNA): TGTGCCAGTAAACCCCGGGACAGAAACACAGATACGCAGTATTTT. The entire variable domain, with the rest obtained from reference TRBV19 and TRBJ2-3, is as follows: DGGITQSPKYLFRKEGQNVTLSCEQNLNHDAMYWYRQDPGQGLRLIYYSQIVNDFQKGDIAEGYSVSREKKESFPLTVTSAQKNPTAFYLCASKPRDRNTDTQYFGPGTRLTVL.